The entry below describes one T cell receptor (beta chain). Assignment of participants to cohorts was predicated upon participant-reported clinical history. This table comes from immunoSEQ multiplex PCR, and its TCRdb copy is limited to in-frame clones, with some not included. The sample lists 200,000 to 250,000 clones; 82% were seen once. The sample is drawn from a study of blood T cell repertoires in COVID-19. On the study more broadly: T cells, B-cell-depleted T cells, or PBMCs provided the cDNA or gDNA that served as material.

V gave up 3 bases and J gave up 4 bases; unmatched junction bases: 6. Germline values: CDR1 LGHDT, CDR2 YNNKEL (reference sequence). This CDR3 contains 16 residues. The chain links TRBV3-1 (or the pseudogene TRBV3-2) to TRBJ2-1; TRBD2 aligns across 10 bases. The clonotype originates from a woman in her fifties or sixties who had recovered from COVID-19. The sample comprised PBMCs or T cells enriched from blood (not recorded which). CDR3 region: CASSHLAGVTYNEQFF. Written as DNA, the CDR3 is TGTGCCAGCAGCCACCTAGCGGGAGTGACTTACAATGAGCAGTTCTTC.